Listed here are 15 T cell receptor beta chains from one sample, sequenced in a study of cytomegalovirus exposure and HLA in healthy donors. With 60 Vbeta and 13 Jbeta primers, the PCR was carried out. Method: immunoSEQ multiplex PCR; TCRdb's copy keeps in-frame clones and lacks some. The table lists approximately 170,000 clones, just under 75% of them singletons. What was sequenced was PBMCs. The receptors originated from a man aged 30-40 years in good health and CMV-seropositive.

The genes are TRBV7-2 and TRBJ1-2; D uncertain. V was clipped by 5 bases and J by 8 bases, with 12 bases between them. Germline V CDR1 and CDR2: SGHTA, FQGNSA. The CDR3 contains 12 residues. The CDR3 DNA is TGTGCCAGCAGCCGGGGTACGTGGGGCTACACCTTC. It yields the protein CASSRGTWGYTF.

This chain connects TRBV5-5 to TRBJ1-1; TRBD1 might be the D (6 bases). The CDR3 loop spans 15 amino acids. V dropped 3 bases and J dropped 0 bases, with 12 bases sitting between them. CDR1 and CDR2 (germline): SGHKS, YYEKEE (reference sequence). The CDR3 DNA follows: TGTGCCAGCAGCTCAGCAGGGGCCCTGAACACTGAAGCTTTCTTT. Protein: CASSSAGALNTEAFF.

V is TRBV5-1 and J is TRBJ1-1; 7 bases agree with TRBD1. Germline-derived CDR1 and CDR2 are SGHRS and YFSETQ. CDR3 length equals 13 residues. The junction had 5 bases not matched to a gene; V was cut back by 4 bases and J by 5 bases. CDR3 DNA sequence: TGCGCCAGCAGCCAACAGACAGGGACTGAAGCTTTCTTT. Residues: CASSQQTGTEAFF.

This clone was seen a few times. The chain has TRBV7-2 and TRBJ1-3; no reliable D call. Germline CDR1 reads SGHTA; CDR2 reads FQGNSA. Trimming took off 2 bases at V and 2 bases at J, with 10 bases between the two ends. The CDR3 contains 15 residues. CDR3: CASSLSKLAGNTIYF. The CDR3 DNA reads TGTGCCAGCAGCTTAAGTAAGCTTGCTGGAAACACCATATATTTT.

This clone has just a few counts. The rearrangement links TRBV14 to TRBJ2-5; 7 bases align to TRBD1. With V trimmed by 4 bases and J by 5 bases, 10 bases remained unmatched. This CDR3 has 15 amino acids. Germline assignment: CDR1 SGHDN and CDR2 FVKESK. CDR3: CASSPQATGLETQYF. The CDR3 nucleotides are TGTGCCAGCAGCCCTCAGGCGACAGGGTTGGAGACCCAGTACTTC.

The CDR3 sequence is CASSRRQPLEAFF. The DNA of the CDR3 is TGTGCCAGCTCCCGGAGGCAGCCACTTGAAGCTTTCTTT. The chain is built from TRBV18 and TRBJ1-1, with D unclear. This CDR3 has 13 residues. The V and J ends lost 6 bases and 7 bases respectively, with 15 bases between them. CDR1 is KGHSH, CDR2 LQKENI, per germline.

This clone was seen a handful of times. This chain connects TRBV7-9 to TRBJ2-5; 8 bases map to TRBD1. The CDR3 loop spans 14 amino acids. The germline CDR1 and CDR2 sequences are SEHNR and FQNEAQ (reference sequence). With V trimmed by 5 bases and J by 2 bases, 4 bases remained unmatched. The CDR3 sequence: CASSPTGAQETQYF. CDR3 nucleotides: TGTGCCAGCAGCCCGACAGGGGCACAAGAGACCCAGTACTTC.

The chain carries TRBV4-2 and TRBJ2-5; TRBD2 is a possible D gene (6 bases). Trimming stripped 0 bases from V and 1 base from J, with 9 bases between. Germline CDR1 reads LGHNA; CDR2 reads YNFKEQ. The CDR3 is 15 amino acids. This CDR3 reads CASSQDVLAQETQYF. CDR3 DNA sequence: TGTGCCAGCAGCCAAGATGTACTAGCCCAAGAGACCCAGTACTTC.

This clone was observed a handful of times. The J gene is TRBJ1-1, the V gene TRBV11-3, with 7 bases aligning to TRBD1. V lost 5 bases, J lost 4 bases, and 16 bases stayed unmatched. Germline CDR1 reads SGHNT; CDR2 reads YENEEA. The CDR3 is 17 amino acids. The CDR3 loop reads CASSSQFRGADSTEAFF. The CDR3 DNA reads as TGTGCCAGCAGCAGCCAATTCAGGGGGGCCGATAGCACTGAAGCTTTCTTT.

The chain couples TRBV4-1 to TRBJ2-7; D not resolved. Trimming pared 4 bases from V and 2 bases from J, leaving 12 bases between. The germline CDR1 and CDR2 sequences are MGHRA and YSYEKL. CDR3 length: 14 residues. The DNA for the CDR3 is TGCGCCAGCAGCCGCCCCACTGATACCTACGAGCAGTACTTC. Translation: CASSRPTDTYEQYF.

V usage is TRBV7-2 and J usage is TRBJ1-1; TRBD1 might be the D (6 bases). The CDR3 has 13 residues. The germline gives CDR1 SGHTA, CDR2 FQGNSA. V shed 3 bases and J shed 4 bases, with 9 bases lying between them. This chain's CDR3 is CASSLDRLTEAFF. The CDR3 DNA reads TGTGCCAGCAGCTTGGACAGACTCACTGAAGCTTTCTTT.

The genes are TRBV11-2 and TRBJ1-2; 10 bases line up with TRBD1. V was clipped by 8 bases and J by 8 bases; unmatched bases: 14. This CDR3 has 15 residues. The germline CDR1 and CDR2 sequences are SGHAT and FQNNGV. The CDR3 spells CASFKSNDRGQGYTF. The DNA of the CDR3 is TGTGCCAGCTTCAAATCCAACGACAGGGGGCAGGGCTACACCTTC. Supplemented by reference TRBV11-2 and TRBJ1-2, the full variable domain reads EAGVAQSPRYKIIEKRQSVAFWCNPISGHATLYWYQQILGQGPKLLIQFQNNGVVDDSQLPKDRFSAERLKGVDSTLKIQPAKLEDSAVYLCASFKSNDRGQGYTFGSGTRLTVV.

The J gene is TRBJ2-5, the V gene TRBV5-5; 9 positions match TRBD2. This CDR3 is built from 15 residues. J was trimmed by 5 bases and V by 0 bases; bases with no gene match: 5. CDR1 and CDR2 from the germline V gene are SGHKS and YYEKEE (reference sequence). CDR3 amino acids: CASSLGAGGSETQYF. CDR3 sequence (DNA): TGTGCCAGCAGCTTGGGAGCGGGAGGATCGGAGACCCAGTACTTC.

V and J are TRBV10-3 and TRBJ1-1; D is unclear. V lost 11 bases, J lost 1 base, and 11 bases lay in between. CDR1 and CDR2 from the germline V gene are ENHRY and SYGVKD. The CDR3 consists of 12 residues. CDR3 sequence (DNA): TGTGCCTCGGCCCCGGGGAACACTGAAGCTTTCTTT. It codes for CASAPGNTEAFF.

The J gene is TRBJ1-2, the V gene TRBV7-2, with 10 bases aligning to TRBD1. Per the germline V gene, CDR1 is SGHTA and CDR2 is FQGNSA. The V and J ends lost 2 bases and 7 bases, in that order; junction bases with no gene match: 13. There are 17 residues in the CDR3. The chain's CDR3 is CASSLTPGQGTTTGYTF. In DNA, the CDR3 is TGTGCCAGCAGCTTAACCCCGGGACAGGGGACGACCACTGGCTACACCTTC.